This note documents a single T cell receptor beta chain sequence. These data are taken from a study of cytomegalovirus exposure and HLA in healthy donors. Primers included in the PCR were 60 Vbeta and 13 Jbeta primers. Generated by immunoSEQ multiplex PCR, the TCRdb table keeps only in-frame clones and is missing some. The sample holds about 150,000 clones. CDR3 length equals 15 residues. Germline values: CDR1 LNHDA, CDR2 SQIVND (reference sequence). The ends lost 2 bases at V and 1 base at J; junction bases unmatched: 3. The sequenced sample was PBMCs. The sequence derives from a woman in her fifties or sixties in good health and CMV-seronegative. The rearrangement links TRBV19 to TRBJ1-1, with 8 bases identical to TRBD1. The CDR3 sequence is CASSITGQENTEAFF. DNA of the CDR3: TGTGCCAGTAGTATAACGGGACAGGAGAACACTGAAGCTTTCTTT.